This T cell receptor beta chain was sequenced in a study of response to subunit inactivated influenza vaccine. TCRdb redid the calling of the RT-PCR reads with MiXCR, one entry per CDR3 protein. The repertoire holds more than 450,000 distinct CDR3 sequences, with around 11% as singletons. This clonotype was counted at least ten times. The target antigen is unknown. Compared with germline, one end of the junction differs, possibly owing to a read error. The study, taken as a whole, reports: Each seasonal influenza vaccination recruits few new T cells, the authors suggested.

CDR1 SGHRS and CDR2 YFSETQ come from the germline V gene. This CDR3 is built from 14 residues. The chain has TRBV5-1 and TRBJ2-5; D gene ambiguous. This clonotype was sampled from a man aged 50-59 years who received an inactivated influenza vaccine. The starting material was PBMCs from blood, obtained on the day of vaccination. CDR3 amino acids: CASSFATHALDSLF. The CDR3, as DNA: TGCGCCAGCAGCTTTGCGACCCACGCTCTCGATTCTCTCTTC.